This T cell receptor (beta chain) was recorded in a study of identical twins. Findings and caveats of the study: Analyses of zero insertions could, in part, be confounded by invariant MAIT and iNKT cells.

All of the donors were Caucasians in good health. This clonotype was seen repeatedly, ten times or more. Its antigen is still unknown. V was clipped by 6 bases and J by 5 bases, with 17 bases between them. The CDR3 covers 16 residues. TCRdb processed the 5' RACE reads anew with MiXCR; each CDR3 protein has one entry. The data contain around 230,000 distinct CDR3 sequences, less than 9.5% of them singletons. This sequence joins TRBV12-3 or TRBV12-4 and TRBJ1-6; no clear D. The sample comprised memory (CD45RO+) T cells sorted from blood. This clonotype was obtained from a woman between 18 and 30 years old in good health. The CDR3, as DNA: TGTGCCAGCAGCAAGAGAGTTGGACCCAATAATTCACCCCTCCACTTT. Protein: CASSKRVGPNNSPLHF.